The 20 T cell receptor beta chains below all came from one sample that was sequenced in a study of cytomegalovirus exposure and HLA in healthy donors. Vbeta (60) and Jbeta (13) primers were used in the PCR. Here immunoSEQ multiplex PCR was the method, and the copy in TCRdb shows in-frame clones only, minus some. This listing includes more than 40,000 clones. Sample: PBMCs. The receptor set was obtained from a female donor in good health and CMV-seronegative.

The chain couples TRBV7-9 to TRBJ2-7, with D hard to call. The V gene lost 7 bases and the J gene lost 0 bases, with 10 bases spanning the gap. Germline values: CDR1 SEHNR, CDR2 FQNEAQ (reference sequence). This CDR3 spans 13 amino acids. This CDR3 is CASISANSYEQYF. The CDR3 DNA is TGTGCCAGCATAAGCGCCAACTCCTACGAGCAGTACTTC.

A note on this clone: Germline is not matched at one junction end, which may reflect a read error. The chain carries TRBV25-1 and TRBJ1-6, with D maybe TRBD1 (5 bases). CDR1 MGHDK and CDR2 SYGVNS come from the germline V gene. CDR3 size: 14 residues. As DNA, the CDR3 is TGTGCCAGCGGTGAGACAGCCTTCGGTTCACCCCTCCACTTT. It specifies CASGETAFGSPLHF.

CDR3 nucleotide sequence: TGTGCCAGCAGGGACTCAGGCTCACTGACAGATACGCAGTATTTT. Amino acids: CASRDSGSLTDTQYF. The chain carries TRBV6-5 and TRBJ2-3, with D perhaps TRBD2 (5 bases). The CDR3 spans 15 residues. Trimming cost V 6 bases and J 3 bases, with 16 bases left between them. Germline CDR1 is MNHEY and CDR2 is SVGAGI.

The rearrangement joins TRBV5-4 to TRBJ1-1; 7 positions agree with TRBD1. Germline trimming cut 0 bases from V and 1 base from J; bases unmatched to any gene: 0. CDR3 length equals 14 residues. From germline, CDR1 is SGHNT and CDR2 YYREEE (reference sequence). The CDR3 region is CASSLDRGNTEAFF. In DNA, the CDR3 is TGTGCCAGCAGCTTGGACAGGGGGAACACTGAAGCTTTCTTT.

CDR3 loop: CASSETSGGAQETQYF. The CDR3 bases are TGTGCCAGCAGCGAGACTAGCGGGGGGGCACAAGAGACCCAGTACTTC. V gene TRBV9 combines with J gene TRBJ2-5, with 14 bases lining up with TRBD2. CDR3 length equals 16 residues. From germline, CDR1 is SGDLS and CDR2 YYNGEE. V lost 3 bases, J lost 2 bases, and 3 bases stayed unmatched.

This sequence joins TRBV7-2 and TRBJ1-6; unclear D gene. The CDR3 has 13 amino acids. Germline-derived CDR1 and CDR2 are SGHTA and FQGNSA. V was clipped by 7 bases and J by 6 bases, with 10 bases between them. CDR3 sequence: CASTYGGNSPLHF. The CDR3 nucleotides are TGTGCCAGCACCTACGGTGGTAATTCACCCCTCCACTTT.

This rearrangement joins TRBV5-4 to TRBJ1-6, with D uncertain. The CDR3 is 13 residues long. In germline, CDR1 is SGHNT, CDR2 YYREEE (reference sequence). V dropped 4 bases and J dropped 7 bases, with 9 bases sitting between them. DNA for the CDR3: TGTGCCAGCAGCCGGGATAGAAATTCACCCCTCCACTTT. It yields the protein CASSRDRNSPLHF.

The chain employs TRBV6-1 and TRBJ1-2; D may be TRBD1 (6 bases). Germline lookup yields CDR1 MNHNS and CDR2 SASEGT. The ends were cut back, 4 bases at V and 5 bases at J, with 14 bases in the middle. The CDR3 loop spans 14 amino acids. This chain's CDR3 is CASSAQGRNYGYTF. CDR3 nucleotides: TGTGCCAGCAGTGCTCAGGGGCGCAATTATGGCTACACCTTC.

This chain joins TRBV29-1 and TRBJ2-3, with TRBD1 matching 9 bases. The CDR3 spans 13 residues. CDR1 is SQVTM, CDR2 ANQGSEA, per germline. V was clipped by 5 bases and J by 2 bases; unmatched bases: 2. The DNA of the CDR3 is TGCAGCGTTCGGGACAGGGTCACAGATACGCAGTATTTT. This translates into CSVRDRVTDTQYF.

This chain joins TRBV30 and TRBJ2-7; 11 bases fit TRBD1. The CDR3 sequence is 16 residues long. The J segment lost 7 bases and the V segment lost 3 bases, leaving 14 bases of the junction unmatched. Germline loops: CDR1 GTSNPN, CDR2 SVGIG (reference sequence). The CDR3 sequence is CAWRNLGGTGGQEQYF. CDR3 DNA: TGTGCCTGGAGAAACTTGGGGGGGACAGGGGGGCAGGAGCAGTACTTC.

The V gene is TRBV30, the J gene TRBJ1-4; 11 bases fit TRBD1. V shed 1 base, J shed 7 bases, and the junction held 2 bases outside the gene matches. The germline V gene encodes CDR1 GTSNPN and CDR2 SVGIG (reference sequence). The CDR3 runs to 14 residues. CDR3 nucleotides: TGTGCCTGGAGTGCGGGGACAGGGGGTGAAAAACTGTTTTTT. As protein: CAWSAGTGGEKLFF.

This chain connects TRBV19 to TRBJ2-2, with 11 bases matching TRBD2. The CDR3 is 15 amino acids. The V gene end was trimmed by 6 bases and the J gene end by 3 bases; junction bases not matched to a gene: 3. Germline lookup yields CDR1 LNHDA and CDR2 SQIVND (reference sequence). The CDR3 DNA reads as TGTGCCAGTAGGACACTAGCGGGAGACACCGGGGAGCTGTTTTTT. It translates to CASRTLAGDTGELFF.

The rearrangement uses TRBV9 and TRBJ1-1, with 7 bases identical to TRBD1. In germline, CDR1 is SGDLS, CDR2 YYNGEE. The CDR3 consists of 16 residues. The ends lost 2 bases at V and 0 bases at J; junction bases unmatched: 7. This CDR3 reads CASSVGTALLNTEAFF. The CDR3 DNA sequence: TGTGCCAGCAGCGTCGGGACAGCTCTGTTGAACACTGAAGCTTTCTTT.

This chain uses TRBV27 with TRBJ1-6; no clear D. The germline V gene encodes CDR1 MNHEY and CDR2 SMNVEV (reference sequence). Deletions cut 2 bases from V and 8 bases from J, with 13 bases between. The CDR3 contains 15 residues. The CDR3 reads CASSLRERIDSPLHF. CDR3 coding DNA: TGTGCCAGCAGTTTACGGGAAAGGATCGATTCACCCCTCCACTTT.

The V gene is TRBV7-2, the J gene TRBJ1-2, with 7 bases aligning to TRBD1. CDR1 SGHTA and CDR2 FQGNSA come from the germline V gene. The CDR3 length is 12 residues. The J segment lost 6 bases and the V segment lost 4 bases, leaving 2 bases of the junction unmatched. The CDR3 nucleotides are TGTGCCAGCAGCTCGACAGGGAATGGCTACACCTTC. As protein: CASSSTGNGYTF.

The V gene is TRBV5-1, the J gene TRBJ1-1; tentative D call: TRBD1 (6 bases). Per the germline V gene, CDR1 is SGHRS and CDR2 is YFSETQ. This CDR3 comprises 14 residues. Trimming shortened V by 0 bases and J by 3 bases, and 9 bases separated the two germline ends. CDR3 in DNA: TGCGCCAGCAGCTTGGAGGGGGTCGACACTGAAGCTTTCTTT. Translated: CASSLEGVDTEAFF. Supplemented by reference TRBV5-1 and TRBJ1-1, the full variable domain reads KAGVTQTPRYLIKTRGQQVTLSCSPISGHRSVSWYQQTPGQGLQFLFEYFSETQRNKGNFPGRFSGRQFSNSRSEMNVSTLELGDSALYLCASSLEGVDTEAFFGQGTRLTVV.

The chain employs TRBV30 and TRBJ1-1; 7 positions agree with TRBD1. After removal of 5 bases from V and 3 bases from J, the junction contained 12 bases not matched to a gene. In germline, CDR1 is GTSNPN, CDR2 SVGIG (reference sequence). The CDR3 length is 15 residues. In nucleotides, the CDR3 is TGTGCCTGGGGGCGAAACACAGGGGTGGACACTGAAGCTTTCTTT. Protein sequence: CAWGRNTGVDTEAFF.

The gene calls are TRBV19 and TRBJ2-7, with a tentative D call TRBD2 (7 bases). V lost 6 bases and J 6 bases, leaving 15 bases between the germline ends. CDR1 LNHDA and CDR2 SQIVND come from the germline V gene (reference sequence). CDR3 size: 13 residues. CDR3 loop: CASRKGGGLEQYF. The CDR3 DNA reads TGTGCCAGTAGAAAAGGGGGAGGGCTCGAGCAGTACTTC.

The rearrangement joins TRBV29-1 to TRBJ2-3, with TRBD2 identical over 9 bases. V was clipped by 3 bases and J by 0 bases; unmatched bases: 1. Per the germline V gene, CDR1 is SQVTM and CDR2 is ANQGSEA. The CDR3 is made up of 14 amino acids. CDR3 protein: CSVEGLASTDTQYF. DNA of the CDR3: TGCAGCGTTGAGGGACTAGCTAGCACAGATACGCAGTATTTT.

The rearrangement links TRBV6-1 to TRBJ1-2; no firm D call. Germline CDR1 and CDR2: MNHNS and SASEGT. The CDR3 length is 12 residues. Trimming removed 10 bases at V and 4 bases at J, with 13 bases between. The CDR3 loop is CATEDSLYGYTF. The CDR3 DNA sequence: TGTGCCACTGAAGACTCTCTCTATGGCTACACCTTC.